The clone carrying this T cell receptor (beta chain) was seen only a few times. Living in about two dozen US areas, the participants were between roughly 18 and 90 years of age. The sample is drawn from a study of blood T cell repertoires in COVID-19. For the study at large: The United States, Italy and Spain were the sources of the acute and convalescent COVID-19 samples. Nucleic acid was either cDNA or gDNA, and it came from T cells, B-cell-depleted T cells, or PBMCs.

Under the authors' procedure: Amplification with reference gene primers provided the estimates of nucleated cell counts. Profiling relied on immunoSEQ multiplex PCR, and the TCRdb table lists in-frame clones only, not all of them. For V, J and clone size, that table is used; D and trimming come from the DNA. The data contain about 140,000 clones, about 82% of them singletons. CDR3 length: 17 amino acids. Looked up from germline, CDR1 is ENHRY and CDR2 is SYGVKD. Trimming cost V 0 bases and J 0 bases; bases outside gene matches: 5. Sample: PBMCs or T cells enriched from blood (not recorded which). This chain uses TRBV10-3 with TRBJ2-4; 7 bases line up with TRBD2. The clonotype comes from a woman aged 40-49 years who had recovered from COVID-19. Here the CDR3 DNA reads TGTGCCATCAGTGAGTCTAGGGCTAGCGGAGCCAAAAACATTCAGTACTTC. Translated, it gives CAISESRASGAKNIQYF.